These T cell receptor beta chains were read from a single sample in a study of graft-versus-host responses after intestinal transplantation. The antigens of these receptors remain unknown. Only in-frame clones appear in the TCRdb table, and some are missing; sequencing was by immunoSEQ multiplex PCR. The sample consists of tens of thousands of clones, around 90% of them appearing once. The source was unstimulated CD4+ T cells sorted from spleen or lymph node cells, collected before transplant. Source of these receptors: a human donor who was the organ donor for an intestinal transplant. Both conserved end residues are part of each CDR3. A D gene is named only where the DNA matches it firmly. Size values are once, few and many counts, or a class for expanded clones, and some rows have none.

CDR3: CAINPDLGYGYTF; DNA: TGTGCCATCAACCCGGACCTGGGGTATGGCTACACCTTC; J: TRBJ1-2; size: .; D: .; V: TRBV10-3
CDR3: CASSQGALGETQYF; DNA: TGTGCCAGCTCTCAGGGGGCATTGGGAGAGACCCAGTACTTC; J: TRBJ2-5; size: .; D: TRBD1; V: TRBV18
CDR3: CASSPPSADTQYF; DNA: TGTGCCAGCTCACCACCGAGTGCAGATACGCAGTATTTT; J: TRBJ2-3; size: .; D: .; V: TRBV18
CDR3: CASSLGYSTDTQYF; DNA: TGTGCCAGCAGCTTAGGGTACAGCACAGATACGCAGTATTTT; J: TRBJ2-3; size: .; D: .; V: TRBV11-3
CDR3: CASSYIDRNTEAFF; DNA: TGTGCCAGCAGTTACATCGACAGGAACACTGAAGCTTTCTTT; J: TRBJ1-1; size: .; D: .; V: TRBV6-6
CDR3: CASRPGTYNEKLFF; DNA: TGTGCCAGCCGACCTGGGACATATAATGAAAAACTGTTTTTT; J: TRBJ1-4; size: .; D: .; V: TRBV6-6
CDR3: CASSQDLATGDQKLFF; DNA: TGTGCCAGCAGCCAAGATTTGGCGACAGGGGATCAAAAACTGTTTTTT; J: TRBJ1-4; size: .; D: TRBD1; V: TRBV4-2
CDR3: CASSPPYPITDTQYF; DNA: TGCGCCAGCAGCCCCCCCTACCCCATAACAGATACGCAGTATTTT; J: TRBJ2-3; size: .; D: .; V: TRBV5-1
CDR3: CASSPNGFGVRAEKLFF; DNA: TGTGCCAGCTCACCCAACGGGTTTGGGGTAAGAGCTGAAAAACTGTTTTTT; J: TRBJ1-4; size: .; D: .; V: TRBV18
CDR3: CASSVAPEGAYGYTF; DNA: TGTGCCAGCAGCGTAGCTCCGGAGGGGGCCTATGGCTACACCTTC; J: TRBJ1-2; size: .; D: TRBD1; V: TRBV9
CDR3: CASSLVRDTQYF; DNA: TGTGCCAGCAGCTTAGTACGAGATACGCAGTATTTT; J: TRBJ2-3; size: .; D: .; V: TRBV7-2
CDR3: CASSIRFEGAQNEQFF; DNA: TGTGCCAGTAGTATCCGCTTTGAAGGGGCGCAGAATGAGCAGTTCTTC; J: TRBJ2-1; size: .; D: .; V: TRBV19
CDR3: CASSQADREGSPLHF; DNA: TGTGCCAGCTCACAGGCGGACAGAGAAGGTTCACCCCTCCACTTT; J: TRBJ1-6; size: .; D: .; V: TRBV18
CDR3: CASSLIRQGGDRNTIYF; DNA: TGTGCCAGCAGTTTAATCCGACAGGGGGGAGACAGAAACACCATATATTTT; J: TRBJ1-3; size: .; D: TRBD1; V: TRBV28
CDR3: CASSGLGRGVF; DNA: TGTGCCAGCAGTGGCCTGGGGAGAGGGGTCTTC; J: TRBJ2-1; size: .; D: .; V: TRBV28
CDR3: CASSPRGAGSYNEQFF; DNA: TGTGCCAGCTCCCCCCGCGGGGCAGGCTCCTACAATGAGCAGTTCTTC; J: TRBJ2-1; size: .; D: .; V: TRBV18
CDR3: CASRTGFGQPQHF; DNA: TGTGCCAGCAGAACAGGGTTTGGTCAGCCCCAGCATTTT; J: TRBJ1-5; size: .; D: .; V: TRBV6-5
CDR3: CASDSGMKSAYEQYF; DNA: TGTGCCAGCGACAGCGGGATGAAATCTGCCTACGAGCAGTACTTC; J: TRBJ2-7; size: .; D: TRBD2; V: TRBV28
CDR3: CASSEEPTTEQFF; DNA: TGTGCCAGCAGTGAAGAACCCACCACAGAGCAGTTCTTC; J: TRBJ2-1; size: .; D: .; V: TRBV6-1
CDR3: CASNSNEQFF; DNA: TGTGCCAGCAATAGCAATGAGCAGTTCTTC; J: TRBJ2-1; size: .; D: .; V: TRBV25-1
CDR3: CASSTGLPKEQFF; DNA: TGTGCCAGCAGTACGGGACTTCCGAAAGAGCAGTTCTTC; J: TRBJ2-1; size: .; D: .; V: TRBV28
CDR3: CASSLAQGRGRGEQYF; DNA: TGCGCCAGCAGCTTGGCCCAGGGCAGGGGGAGAGGGGAGCAGTACTTC; J: TRBJ2-7; size: .; D: TRBD1; V: TRBV5-1
CDR3: CASSYLTGSNEQYF; DNA: TGTGCCAGCAGTTACCTGACAGGGTCCAACGAGCAGTACTTC; J: TRBJ2-7; size: .; D: TRBD1; V: TRBV6-5
CDR3: CASSLLTGGNTGELFF; DNA: TGCGCCAGCAGCTTGTTGACAGGGGGGAACACCGGGGAGCTGTTTTTT; J: TRBJ2-2; size: .; D: TRBD1; V: TRBV5-1
CDR3: CASSSQARVYNEQFF; DNA: TGTGCCAGCAGTTCCCAGGCGCGAGTCTACAATGAGCAGTTCTTC; J: TRBJ2-1; size: .; D: .; V: TRBV28
CDR3: CASSRDRDYNEQFF; DNA: TGTGCCAGCTCCCGGGACAGGGACTACAATGAGCAGTTCTTC; J: TRBJ2-1; size: .; D: TRBD1; V: TRBV18
CDR3: CASSSPTGRNYNEQFF; DNA: TGTGCCAGCAGCTCACCGACAGGCCGTAACTACAATGAGCAGTTCTTC; J: TRBJ2-1; size: few; D: .; V: TRBV7-2
CDR3: CASRSTGGWAYGYTF; DNA: TGTGCCAGCAGATCTACAGGTGGCTGGGCCTATGGCTACACCTTC; J: TRBJ1-2; size: .; D: .; V: TRBV7-9
CDR3: CASSYDHTDTQYF; DNA: TGTGCCAGCAGTTATGACCACACAGATACGCAGTATTTT; J: TRBJ2-3; size: .; D: .; V: TRBV6-5
CDR3: CASSVGAPVTDTQYF; DNA: TGTGCCAGCAGCGTAGGGGCGCCGGTCACAGATACGCAGTATTTT; J: TRBJ2-3; size: once; D: .; V: TRBV7-2
CDR3: CASSKNRKHYEQYF; DNA: TGTGCCAGCAGCAAAAATCGGAAGCACTACGAGCAGTACTTC; J: TRBJ2-7; size: .; D: .; V: TRBV21-1
CDR3: CASSPIRESYNEQFF; DNA: TGTGCCAGCAGCCCGATTAGGGAATCCTACAATGAGCAGTTCTTC; J: TRBJ2-1; size: once; D: .; V: TRBV11-2
CDR3: CASSQDPGAGAGNTIYF; DNA: TGCGCCAGCAGCCAAGATCCGGGCGCAGGGGCTGGAAACACCATATATTTT; J: TRBJ1-3; size: .; D: .; V: TRBV4-1
CDR3: CASSPLTVAGSRRNEKLFF; DNA: TGTGCCAGCTCACCTTTGACCGTCGCAGGGTCCCGGCGAAATGAAAAACTGTTTTTT; J: TRBJ1-4; size: .; D: .; V: TRBV18
CDR3: CASSQEQAPGTQLPLREYF; DNA: TGCGCCAGCAGTCAGGAACAGGCCCCCGGGACTCAACTTCCCCTACGAGAGTACTTC; J: TRBJ2-7; size: .; D: .; V: TRBV23-1
CDR3: CASSLTSAPNTGELFF; DNA: TGTGCCAGTAGCCTTACTAGCGCCCCGAACACCGGGGAGCTGTTTTTT; J: TRBJ2-2; size: .; D: TRBD2; V: TRBV19
CDR3: CASSLRGPGAYNEQFF; DNA: TGTGCCAGCAGCTTAAGGGGCCCCGGGGCCTACAATGAGCAGTTCTTC; J: TRBJ2-1; size: few; D: .; V: TRBV7-2
CDR3: CASSQSFQPQHF; DNA: TGCGCCAGCAGTCAATCTTTCCAGCCCCAGCATTTT; J: TRBJ1-5; size: .; D: .; V: TRBV23-1
CDR3: CASSPQGETQYF; DNA: TGTGCCAGCAGTCCGCAGGGAGAGACCCAGTACTTC; J: TRBJ2-5; size: .; D: .; V: TRBV6-5
CDR3: CASSLLAGDYEQYF; DNA: TGTGCCAGCAGCTTACTAGCGGGAGACTACGAGCAGTACTTC; J: TRBJ2-7; size: .; D: TRBD2; V: TRBV11-1
CDR3: CASRGTGNYEQYF; DNA: TGTGCCAGCAGGGGTACAGGGAACTACGAGCAGTACTTC; J: TRBJ2-7; size: .; D: .; V: TRBV2
CDR3: CASSRPPPLTGTGTGELFF; DNA: TGCGCCAGCAGTCGACCACCCCCCCTGACAGGGACCGGCACCGGGGAGCTGTTTTTT; J: TRBJ2-2; size: .; D: TRBD1; V: TRBV23-1
CDR3: CASSVGGLASDTQYF; DNA: TGTGCCAGCAGCGTCGGAGGACTAGCTTCAGATACGCAGTATTTT; J: TRBJ2-3; size: .; D: TRBD2; V: TRBV9
CDR3: CASRFNRGGNTEAFF; DNA: TGCGCCAGCAGGTTTAACAGGGGAGGGAACACTGAAGCTTTCTTT; J: TRBJ1-1; size: .; D: TRBD1; V: TRBV5-1
CDR3: CASSLPGQGADTQYF; DNA: TGTGCCAGCAGTCTACCGGGACAGGGAGCAGATACGCAGTATTTT; J: TRBJ2-3; size: few; D: TRBD1; V: TRBV6-6
CDR3: CASSLTSGNQETQYF; DNA: TGTGCCAGCAGTCTGACTAGCGGGAACCAAGAGACCCAGTACTTC; J: TRBJ2-5; size: .; D: TRBD2; V: TRBV4-2
CDR3: CSAGIVNTQYF; DNA: TGCAGTGCTGGCATAGTCAATACGCAGTATTTT; J: TRBJ2-3; size: .; D: .; V: TRBV20-1
CDR3: CASSQDLGNTEAFF; DNA: TGCGCCAGCAGCCAAGATCTGGGTAACACTGAAGCTTTCTTT; J: TRBJ1-1; size: .; D: .; V: TRBV4-3
CDR3: CASSVAVGRPHTGELFF; DNA: TGTGCCAGCAGCGTAGCGGTCGGCAGGCCCCACACCGGGGAGCTGTTTTTT; J: TRBJ2-2; size: .; D: .; V: TRBV9
CDR3: CASNLAGVDEQYF; DNA: TGTGCCAGCAACCTAGCGGGAGTTGACGAGCAGTACTTC; J: TRBJ2-7; size: .; D: TRBD2; V: TRBV6-1